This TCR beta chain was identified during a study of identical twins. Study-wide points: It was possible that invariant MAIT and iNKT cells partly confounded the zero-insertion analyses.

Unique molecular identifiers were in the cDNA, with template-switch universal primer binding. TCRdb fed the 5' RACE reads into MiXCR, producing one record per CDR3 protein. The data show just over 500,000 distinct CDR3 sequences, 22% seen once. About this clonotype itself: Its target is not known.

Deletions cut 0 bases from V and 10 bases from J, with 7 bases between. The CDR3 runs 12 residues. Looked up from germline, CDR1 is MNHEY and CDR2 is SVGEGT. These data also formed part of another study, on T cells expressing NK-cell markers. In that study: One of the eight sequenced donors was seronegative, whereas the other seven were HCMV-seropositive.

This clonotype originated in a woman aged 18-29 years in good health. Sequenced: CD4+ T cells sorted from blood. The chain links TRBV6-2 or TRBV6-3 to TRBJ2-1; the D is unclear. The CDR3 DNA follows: TGTGCCAGCAGTTACTCGGATTGGGAGCAGTTCTTC. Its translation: CASSYSDWEQFF.